The rows below give T cell receptor beta chains drawn from one sample of a study of T cells of healthy individuals. TCRdb reprocessed the 5' RACE reads via MiXCR and lists one record per CDR3 protein. The sample carries tens of thousands of distinct CDR3 sequences, 15% to 20% recorded once. The receptor source for this set is a human donor in good health. The CDR3 runs from the conserved cysteine through the conserved F or W.

cdr3_aa	cdr3_length	v_call	j_call
CASSLDRGGTGELFF	15	TRBV11-1	TRBJ2-2
CASRVQGTSKETQYF	15	TRBV2	TRBJ2-5
CSARTHTGELFF	12	TRBV20-1	TRBJ2-2
CASSKRRVQNTEAFF	15	TRBV21-1	TRBJ1-1
CSALGGTTGANVLTF	15	TRBV20-1	TRBJ2-6
CASSPRGGEKLFF	13	TRBV5-1	TRBJ1-4
CASSPQSGTHSPLHF	15	TRBV7-6	TRBJ1-6
CSARLALGQGAMGYTF	16	TRBV20-1	TRBJ1-2
CASSRDYEQYF	11	TRBV5-1	TRBJ2-7
CASRRTEYEQYF	12	TRBV28	TRBJ2-7
CSAPPAGRGNPEQFF	15	TRBV20-1	TRBJ2-1
CASRKTGPRLYEQYF	15	TRBV27	TRBJ2-7